This is a list of T cell receptor beta chains from one sample in a study of shared clonotypes between healthy human individuals. The table came from immunoSEQ multiplex PCR; TCRdb's copy has only in-frame clones and leaves some out. The data contain a few million clones, 90% to 97% of them singletons. Sequences were obtained from naive CD4+ T cells sorted from blood. These receptors came from a young man in good health. CDR3s include the opening cysteine and the closing phenylalanine or tryptophan. Fields, in order: J gene, V gene, CDR3 protein.

TRBJ2-7,TRBV6-6,CASSLRQGSHEQYF
TRBJ2-7,TRBV11-2,CASSTDTYYEQYF
TRBJ1-6,TRBV4-1,CASSQEPKDRVDNSPLHF
TRBJ1-6,TRBV6-5,CASSRDRDSDSPLHF
TRBJ1-2,TRBV15,CATSRDPGYGYTF
TRBJ2-5,TRBV7-9,CASSRGVLAETQYF
TRBJ2-7,TRBV25-1,CASSDPPSYEQYF
TRBJ2-2,TRBV5-1,CASSASDTGELFF
TRBJ2-7,TRBV13,CASSPDRVMTSGASYEQYF
TRBJ1-1,TRBV6-1,CASSGTANTEAFF
TRBJ2-5,TRBV2,CASRLAGAYAETQYF
TRBJ2-7,TRBV28,CASSLFNGGGNYEQYF
TRBJ1-1,TRBV28,CASSLSPLEAFF
TRBJ1-1,TRBV7-9,CASSFELGEAFF
TRBJ2-7,TRBV5-6,CASSLPGDNEQYF
TRBJ1-4,TRBV7-9,CALAEVSNEKLFF
TRBJ2-7,TRBV4-3,CASSRSTGQGAYEQYF